These T cell receptor beta chains were read from a single sample in a study of T cells in Graves' hyperthyroidism and ophthalmopathy. MiXCR was run by TCRdb on the multiplex PCR reads, yielding one entry per CDR3 protein. Altogether nearly 600,000 distinct CDR3 sequences are present, roughly 14% being singletons, with the ten largest covering almost 6%. What was sequenced was blood. The receptor set was obtained from a woman in her twenties or thirties with Graves' hyperthyroidism that later progressed to Graves' ophthalmopathy. CDR3s include the opening cysteine and the closing phenylalanine or tryptophan. D genes are given only for firm matches. The size entry is marked missing in some rows and otherwise reads once, few, many or a size class.

-	TRBD1	TRBV7-6	TRBJ1-4	TGTGCCAGCAGCTTAGATGGGACAGATGCAACTAATGAAAAACTGTTTTTT	CASSLDGTDATNEKLFF
many	-	TRBV11-2	TRBJ2-1	TGTGCCAGCAGCTTAATGGTCGGCAGCTCCTACAATGAGCAGTTCTTC	CASSLMVGSSYNEQFF
many	-	TRBV11-2	TRBJ2-1	TGTGCCAGCAGCTTAGCGGATTTTCAGGATGTTGATGAGCAGTTCTTC	CASSLADFQDVDEQFF
many	-	TRBV24-1	TRBJ1-5	TGTGCCACCAGTGATCGCGATCAGCCCCAGCATTTT	CATSDRDQPQHF
few	TRBD2	TRBV28	TRBJ2-1	TGTGCCAGCACCCCCCGGCGGGAGGGCCTAGTCCACGAGCAGTTCTTC	CASTPRREGLVHEQFF
many	TRBD2	TRBV5-8	TRBJ2-3	TGTGCCAGCAGCCCCGTACGACTAGCGGGGATAGATACGCAGTATTTT	CASSPVRLAGIDTQYF
-	-	TRBV29-1	TRBJ2-2	TGCAGCGTTGCGATCGGGGATGGTGCCGGGGAGCTGTTTTTT	CSVAIGDGAGELFF
-	TRBD1	TRBV2	TRBJ1-6	TGTGCCAGCAAGGGACAGGGTAGTGGATCACCCCTCCACTTT	CASKGQGSGSPLHF
-	-	TRBV14	TRBJ1-1	TGTGCCAGCAGCCAAGACGGGGGAAGAACCGAAGCTTTCTTT	CASSQDGGRTEAFF
many	-	TRBV25-1	TRBJ2-5	TGTGCCAGCAGTGAGGGGTCGGGGGCGACGGAGACCCAGTACTTC	CASSEGSGATETQYF
many	-	TRBV20-1	TRBJ1-5	TGCAGTGCTAGAGGGGGGGGTGTCACTCAGCCCCAGCATTTT	CSARGGGVTQPQHF
-	TRBD2	TRBV28	TRBJ2-5	TGTGCCAGCAGTTCTCGGACTAGCGGGAGCTGGGAGACCCAGTACTTC	CASSSRTSGSWETQYF
-	-	TRBV30	TRBJ2-7	TGTGCCTGGAGCCCATGCTACGAGCAGTACTTC	CAWSPCYEQYF
-	TRBD1	TRBV25-1	TRBJ1-2	TGTGCCAGCAGTGCCTCCGGGACAGTAGTTCGGGGCTACACCTTC	CASSASGTVVRGYTF
-	-	TRBV3-1	TRBJ1-4	TGTGCCAGCAGCCAAGATTGGCCAGGGGAGGGAGAAAAACTGTTTTTT	CASSQDWPGEGEKLFF
many	-	TRBV2	TRBJ2-3	TGTGCCAGCAGTGAAGTGGGAGAAGGGGCGGATACGCAGTATTTT	CASSEVGEGADTQYF
-	-	TRBV10-1	TRBJ2-3	TGCGCCAGCAGTGATATGGCACAACGACCTCTCCTAAGCACAGATACGCAGTATTTT	CASSDMAQRPLLSTDTQYF
few	TRBD2	TRBV20-1	TRBJ2-5	TGCAGTGCTAGAGATCGTAGTCTAGCGGTTAGAGAGACCCAGTACTTC	CSARDRSLAVRETQYF
many	-	TRBV7-8	TRBJ1-5	TGTGCCAGCAGCCGCCAAGGAGACAGCAAGGCCAATCAGCCCCAGCATTTT	CASSRQGDSKANQPQHF
-	TRBD2	TRBV7-2	TRBJ2-2	TGTGCCAGCAGCCCCCATCCTAGCGGCAACACCGGGGAGCTGTTTTTT	CASSPHPSGNTGELFF
many	-	TRBV5-8	TRBJ2-7	TGTGCCAGCAGCGGCAGGGGAAGCTACGAGCAGTACTTC	CASSGRGSYEQYF
many	TRBD1	TRBV3-1	TRBJ1-1	TGTGCCAGCAGCGGACAGGGTTATAACACTGAAGCTTTCTTT	CASSGQGYNTEAFF
-	-	TRBV6-1	TRBJ2-3	TGTGCCAGCAGAAGTTATGAGGGAGGTCCAGATACGCAGTATTTT	CASRSYEGGPDTQYF
few	-	TRBV4-3	TRBJ2-1	TGCGCCAGCAGCCAAGGCGGAGGAGTAAGGATAAATGAGCAGTTCTTC	CASSQGGGVRINEQFF
-	-	TRBV7-3	TRBJ1-2	TGTGCCAGCAGCTTAACCGGGGAGGGCTACACCTTC	CASSLTGEGYTF